Below are 4 T cell receptor beta chains sequenced from a single sample in a study of blood T cell repertoires in COVID-19. Profiling relied on immunoSEQ multiplex PCR, and the TCRdb table lists in-frame clones only, not all of them. The table has around 300,000 clones, 80% to 90% seen once. Sequencing input: peripheral blood. The receptors stem from a woman aged 70 to 79 with acute or convalescent COVID-19.

About this clone itself: The same CDR3 can be traced to other DNA sequences in this sample. The chain carries TRBV19 and TRBJ1-6; tentative D call: TRBD1 (5 bases). Trimming left V 2 bases short and J 10 bases short, with 12 bases between. The V gene's germline CDR1 is LNHDA and CDR2 SQIVND (reference sequence). CDR3 length equals 14 residues. The CDR3 bases are TGTGCCAGTAGTATAACGGGGGTGGGATCACCCCTCCACTTT. This gives the protein CASSITGVGSPLHF. The entire variable domain, with the rest obtained from reference TRBV19 and TRBJ1-6, is as follows: DGGITQSPKYLFRKEGQNVTLSCEQNLNHDAMYWYRQDPGQGLRLIYYSQIVNDFQKGDIAEGYSVSREKKESFPLTVTSAQKNPTAFYLCASSITGVGSPLHFGNGTRLTVT.

V and J are TRBV11-2 and TRBJ2-7, with 9 bases lining up with TRBD1. Germline trimming cut 3 bases from V and 2 bases from J; bases unmatched to any gene: 5. Germline-derived CDR1 and CDR2 are SGHAT and FQNNGV. The CDR3 runs 15 residues. CDR3 loop: CASSLRRDRAYEQYF. DNA of the CDR3: TGTGCCAGCAGCTTGCGACGGGACAGGGCCTACGAGCAGTACTTC.

The chain carries TRBV11-3 and TRBJ2-3, with a possible D match to TRBD1 (6 bases). Germline lookup yields CDR1 SGHNT and CDR2 YENEEA. The CDR3 has 15 residues. V lost 1 base, J lost 6 bases, and 14 bases lay in between. CDR3 loop: CASSLGQARTDTQYF. Written as DNA, the CDR3 is TGTGCCAGCAGCTTAGGACAGGCTAGAACGGATACGCAGTATTTT.

The rearrangement uses TRBV3-1 (or the pseudogene TRBV3-2) and TRBJ2-7; TRBD1 matches at 8 bases. Unmatched junction bases numbered 7, after V lost 4 bases and J lost 5 bases. The CDR3 spans 14 residues. Germline V gene sequence: CDR1 LGHDT, CDR2 YNNKEL (reference sequence). CDR3 DNA sequence: TGTGCCAGCAGCCCATGGACAGGGAGCAACGAGCAGTACTTC. Translating it yields CASSPWTGSNEQYF.